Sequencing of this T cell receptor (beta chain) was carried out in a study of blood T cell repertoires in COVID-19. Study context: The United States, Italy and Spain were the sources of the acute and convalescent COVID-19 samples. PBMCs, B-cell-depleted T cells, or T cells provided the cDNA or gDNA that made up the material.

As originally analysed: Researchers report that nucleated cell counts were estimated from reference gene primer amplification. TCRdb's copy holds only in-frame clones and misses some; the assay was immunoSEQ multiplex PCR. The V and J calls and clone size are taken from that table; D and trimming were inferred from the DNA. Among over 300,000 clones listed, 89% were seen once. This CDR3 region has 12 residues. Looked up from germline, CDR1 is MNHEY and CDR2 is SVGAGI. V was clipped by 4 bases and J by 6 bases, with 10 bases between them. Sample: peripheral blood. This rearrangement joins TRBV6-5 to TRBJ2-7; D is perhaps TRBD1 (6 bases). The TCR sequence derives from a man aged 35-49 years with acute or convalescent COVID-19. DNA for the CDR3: TGTGCCAGCAGTTTAACAGGGTTCGAGCAGTACTTC. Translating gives CASSLTGFEQYF.